The 3 T cell receptor beta chains below all came from one sample that was sequenced in a study of chemoradiotherapy in HPV16-positive cancers. Libraries were prepared by immunoSEQ multiplex PCR; TCRdb keeps only in-frame clonotypes and omits some of them. The table records about 23,000 clones, approximately 84% of them present only once. The specimen comprised blood, sampled from a patient who underwent chemoradiotherapy. These receptors all come from a human donor with HPV-associated anogenital cancer.

J is TRBJ2-2 and V is TRBV11-3; 8 bases are a match to TRBD2. The CDR3 has 18 amino acids. V lost 0 bases, J lost 5 bases, and 11 bases stayed unmatched. Germline-derived CDR1 and CDR2 are SGHNT and YENEEA. CDR3 bases: TGTGCCAGCAGCTTAGATCACGGGAGGGCTCTCCGGACCGGGGAGCTGTTTTTT. Its protein is CASSLDHGRALRTGELFF.

The chain carries TRBV29-1 and TRBJ2-7; the D gene is possibly TRBD1 (6 bases). V was shortened by 4 bases and J by 2 bases, with 12 bases between the two germline ends. This CDR3 is 13 amino acids long. CDR1 is SQVTM, CDR2 ANQGSEA, per germline. CDR3 coding DNA: TGCAGCGTTGCTCCCGGACAGCCCTACGAGCAGTACTTC. This encodes CSVAPGQPYEQYF.

V is TRBV11-3 and J is TRBJ1-2; D not resolved. The CDR3 consists of 13 residues. The V gene's germline CDR1 is SGHNT and CDR2 YENEEA. Trimming took off 5 bases at V and 5 bases at J, with 12 bases between the two ends. The CDR3 DNA follows: TGTGCCAGCAGCCAGGAGGTCGCGTATGGCTACACCTTC. It encodes CASSQEVAYGYTF.